The 10 T cell receptor beta chains below were found in one sample sequenced in a study of blood T cell repertoires in COVID-19. Generated by immunoSEQ multiplex PCR, the TCRdb table keeps only in-frame clones and is missing some. The sample has 300,000 to 350,000 clones; about 89% are singletons. Sequencing input: peripheral blood. The receptors come from a woman aged 45 to 65 with COVID-19, enrolled during active disease.

The V and J genes are TRBV24-1 and TRBJ2-5; 8 nucleotides line up with TRBD1. Germline trimming cut 2 bases from V and 7 bases from J; bases unmatched to any gene: 5. The CDR3 consists of 14 residues. The germline CDR1 and CDR2 sequences are KGHDR and SFDVKD. The CDR3 here is CATSDSTGAVTQYF. In DNA form, the CDR3 reads TGTGCCACCAGTGATTCGACAGGGGCGGTGACCCAGTACTTC.

This clone was picked up one time. This chain links TRBV7-2 with TRBJ2-1; 10 bases align to TRBD1. Germline lookup yields CDR1 SGHTA and CDR2 FQGNSA. V was clipped by 5 bases and J by 8 bases; unmatched bases: 6. There are 14 residues in the CDR3. The CDR3 loop reads CASSRTGGSYEQFF. DNA for the CDR3: TGTGCCAGCAGCCGGACAGGGGGTTCTTATGAGCAGTTCTTC.

The V call is TRBV9, the J call TRBJ1-2; no clear D. V was cut by 2 bases and J by 3 bases, with 14 bases left in between. This CDR3 has 15 residues. Germline V CDR1 and CDR2: SGDLS, YYNGEE. The CDR3 is CASSVAPGSHYGYTF. CDR3 coding DNA: TGTGCCAGCAGCGTGGCCCCAGGCAGCCACTATGGCTACACCTTC.

This chain links TRBV7-8 with TRBJ2-3, with 7 bases identical to TRBD2. Trimming cost V 2 bases and J 4 bases; bases outside gene matches: 12. Per germline, CDR1 SGHVS and CDR2 FQNEAQ. The CDR3 spans 17 residues. The CDR3 DNA is TGTGCCAGCAGCTTAACAGGCGGGAGAGGATACGCAGATACGCAGTATTTT. Translation: CASSLTGGRGYADTQYF.

The rearrangement uses TRBV5-1 and TRBJ1-6, with a weak D call TRBD1 (6 bases). Germline V CDR1 and CDR2: SGHRS, YFSETQ. The CDR3 has 16 residues. V dropped 3 bases and J dropped 3 bases, with 13 bases sitting between them. The CDR3 is CASSSGGQYYNSPLHF. The DNA for the CDR3 is TGCGCCAGCAGCTCGGGGGGGCAGTACTATAATTCACCCCTCCACTTT.

The chain recombines TRBV7-6 with TRBJ2-2; 7 bases map to TRBD1. CDR3 size: 14 residues. V lost 5 bases to trimming and J lost 4 bases; unmatched junction nucleotides: 4. The germline V gene has CDR1 SGHVS and CDR2 FNYEAQ. In DNA, the CDR3 is TGTGCCAGCAGCGACGGACAGGCCACCGGGGAGCTGTTTTTT. This codes for CASSDGQATGELFF.

This rearrangement joins TRBV6-5 to TRBJ1-2; 10 nucleotides match TRBD1. Trimming removed 5 bases from V and 4 bases from J; junction bases left unmatched: 1. The CDR3 has 13 amino acids. The germline V gene encodes CDR1 MNHEY and CDR2 SVGAGI. The DNA for the CDR3 is TGTGCCAGCAGTCGACAGGGGGCCTATGGCTACACCTTC. It encodes CASSRQGAYGYTF.

On this clone itself: In the same sample, other DNA sequences code for this CDR3. CDR3: CAWSGQGYQPQHF. Written as DNA, the CDR3 is TGTGCCTGGAGTGGACAGGGATACCAGCCCCAGCATTTT. V usage is TRBV30 and J usage is TRBJ1-5; TRBD1 agrees at 7 bases. Germline CDR1 and CDR2: GTSNPN and SVGIG (reference sequence). This CDR3 is built from 13 residues. V gave up 1 base and J gave up 7 bases; unmatched junction bases: 4.

Only a few counts were recorded for this clone. The chain combines TRBV11-2 with TRBJ2-1; 11 nucleotides match TRBD2. This CDR3 has 17 residues. Trimming cost V 4 bases and J 4 bases; bases outside gene matches: 9. Per germline, CDR1 SGHAT and CDR2 FQNNGV. Here the CDR3 reads CASSSTSGSSSYNEQFF. The CDR3 region has the DNA TGTGCCAGCAGCTCTACTAGCGGGAGTTCTTCGTACAATGAGCAGTTCTTC.

The chain's CDR3 is CAISEHGTGASGNTIYF. DNA for the CDR3: TGTGCCATCAGTGAGCACGGGACAGGGGCCTCTGGAAACACCATATATTTT. The V and J genes are TRBV10-3 and TRBJ1-3, with TRBD1 matching over 10 bases. CDR1 is ENHRY, CDR2 SYGVKD, per germline. Unmatched junction bases numbered 4, after V lost 2 bases and J lost 0 bases. The CDR3 is made up of 17 amino acids.